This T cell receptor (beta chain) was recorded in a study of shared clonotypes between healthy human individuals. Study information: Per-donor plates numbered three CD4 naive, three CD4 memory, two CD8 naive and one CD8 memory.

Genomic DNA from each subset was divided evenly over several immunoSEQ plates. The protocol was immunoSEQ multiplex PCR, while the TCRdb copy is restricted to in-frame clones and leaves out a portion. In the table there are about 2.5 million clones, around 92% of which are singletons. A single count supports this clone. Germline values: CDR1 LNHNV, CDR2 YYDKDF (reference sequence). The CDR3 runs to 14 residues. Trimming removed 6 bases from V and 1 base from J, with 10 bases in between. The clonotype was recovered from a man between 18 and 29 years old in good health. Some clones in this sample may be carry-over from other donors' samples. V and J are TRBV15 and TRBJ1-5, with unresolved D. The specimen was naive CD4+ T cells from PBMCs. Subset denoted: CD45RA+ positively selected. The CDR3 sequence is CATSRESSNQPQHF. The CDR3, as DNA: TGTGCCACCAGTCGGGAGTCAAGCAATCAGCCCCAGCATTTT. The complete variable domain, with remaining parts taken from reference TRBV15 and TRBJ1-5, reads DAMVIQNPRYQVTQFGKPVTLSCSQTLNHNVMYWYQQKSSQAPKLLFHYYDKDFNNEADTPDNFQSRRPNTSFCFLDIRSPGLGDTAMYLCATSRESSNQPQHFGDGTRLSIL.